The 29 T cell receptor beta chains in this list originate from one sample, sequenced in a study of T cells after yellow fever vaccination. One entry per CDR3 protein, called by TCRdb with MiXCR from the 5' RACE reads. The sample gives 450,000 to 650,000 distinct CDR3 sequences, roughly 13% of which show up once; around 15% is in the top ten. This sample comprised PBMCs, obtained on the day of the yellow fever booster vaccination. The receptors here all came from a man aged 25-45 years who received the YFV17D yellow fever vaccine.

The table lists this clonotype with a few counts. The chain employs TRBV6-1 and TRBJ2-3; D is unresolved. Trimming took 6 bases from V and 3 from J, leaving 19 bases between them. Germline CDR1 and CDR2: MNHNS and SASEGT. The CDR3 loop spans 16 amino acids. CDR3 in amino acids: CASRPLTTVITDTQYF. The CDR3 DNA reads TGTGCCAGCAGACCCCTGACAACTGTTATAACAGATACGCAGTATTTT.

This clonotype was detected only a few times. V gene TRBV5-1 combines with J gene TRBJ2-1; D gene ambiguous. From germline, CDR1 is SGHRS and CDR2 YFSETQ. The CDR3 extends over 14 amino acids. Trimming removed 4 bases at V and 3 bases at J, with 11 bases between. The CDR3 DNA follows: TGCGCCAGCAGCCCGAGTGATTTCTACAATGAGCAGTTCTTC. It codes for CASSPSDFYNEQFF. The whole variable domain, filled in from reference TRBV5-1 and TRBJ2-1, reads KAGVTQTPRYLIKTRGQQVTLSCSPISGHRSVSWYQQTPGQGLQFLFEYFSETQRNKGNFPGRFSGRQFSNSRSEMNVSTLELGDSALYLCASSPSDFYNEQFFGPGTRLTVL.

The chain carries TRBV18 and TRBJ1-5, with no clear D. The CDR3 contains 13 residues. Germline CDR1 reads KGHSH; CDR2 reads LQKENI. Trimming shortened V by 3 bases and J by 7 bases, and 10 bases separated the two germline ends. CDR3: CASSPDWVQPQHF. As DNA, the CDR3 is TGTGCCAGCTCACCCGACTGGGTCCAGCCCCAGCATTTT.

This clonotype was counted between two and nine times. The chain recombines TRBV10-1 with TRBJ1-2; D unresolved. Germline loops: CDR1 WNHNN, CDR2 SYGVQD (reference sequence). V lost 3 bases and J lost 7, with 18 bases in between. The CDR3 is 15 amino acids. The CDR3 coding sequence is TGCGCCAGCAGTGACCACCGGACTGGCCGTCTTGGCTACACCTTC. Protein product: CASSDHRTGRLGYTF.

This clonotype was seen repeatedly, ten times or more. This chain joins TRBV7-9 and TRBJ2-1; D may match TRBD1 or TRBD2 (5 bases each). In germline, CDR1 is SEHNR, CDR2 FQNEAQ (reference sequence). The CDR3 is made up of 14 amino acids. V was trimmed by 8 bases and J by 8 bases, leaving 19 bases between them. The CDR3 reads CASGIPGRPHEQFF. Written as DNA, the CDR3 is TGTGCCAGCGGTATACCGGGACGGCCACATGAGCAGTTCTTC.

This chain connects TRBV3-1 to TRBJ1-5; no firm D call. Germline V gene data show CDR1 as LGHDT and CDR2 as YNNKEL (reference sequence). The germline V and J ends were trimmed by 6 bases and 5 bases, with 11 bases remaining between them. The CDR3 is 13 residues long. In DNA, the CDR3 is TGTGCCAGCAGTCAGTGGGTTGATCAGCCCCAGCATTTT. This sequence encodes CASSQWVDQPQHF.

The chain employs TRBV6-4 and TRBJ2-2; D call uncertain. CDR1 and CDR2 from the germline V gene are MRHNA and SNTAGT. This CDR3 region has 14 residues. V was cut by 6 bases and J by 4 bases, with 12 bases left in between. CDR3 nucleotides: TGTGCCAGCAGGACTCTCGCAGGCACCGGGGAGCTGTTTTTT. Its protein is CASRTLAGTGELFF.

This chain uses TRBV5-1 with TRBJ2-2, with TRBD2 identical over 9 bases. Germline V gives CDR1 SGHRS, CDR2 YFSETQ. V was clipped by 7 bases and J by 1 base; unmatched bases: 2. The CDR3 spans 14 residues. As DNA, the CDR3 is TGCGCCAGCGCACTAGCGGGGAACACCGGGGAGCTGTTTTTT. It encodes CASALAGNTGELFF.

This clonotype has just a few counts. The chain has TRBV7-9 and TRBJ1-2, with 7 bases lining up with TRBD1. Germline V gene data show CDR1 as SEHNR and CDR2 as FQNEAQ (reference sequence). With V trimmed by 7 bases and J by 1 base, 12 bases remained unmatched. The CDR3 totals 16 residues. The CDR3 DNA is TGTGCCAGCAACGACGGAGGGGGCCCAAATAACTATGGCTACACCTTC. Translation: CASNDGGGPNNYGYTF.

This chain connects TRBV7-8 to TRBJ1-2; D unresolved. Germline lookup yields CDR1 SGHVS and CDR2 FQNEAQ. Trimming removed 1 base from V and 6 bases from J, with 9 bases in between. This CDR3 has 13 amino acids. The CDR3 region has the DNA TGTGCCAGCAGCTTAGTGGTCCGGGATGGCTACACCTTC. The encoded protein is CASSLVVRDGYTF.

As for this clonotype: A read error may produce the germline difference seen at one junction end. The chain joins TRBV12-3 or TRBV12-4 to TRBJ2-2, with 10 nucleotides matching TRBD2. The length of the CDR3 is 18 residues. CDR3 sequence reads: CTSCPHSPLAGLPGELFF. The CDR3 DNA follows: TGTACCAGCTGCCCCCACTCGCCACTAGCGGGACTACCCGGGGAGCTGTTTTTT.

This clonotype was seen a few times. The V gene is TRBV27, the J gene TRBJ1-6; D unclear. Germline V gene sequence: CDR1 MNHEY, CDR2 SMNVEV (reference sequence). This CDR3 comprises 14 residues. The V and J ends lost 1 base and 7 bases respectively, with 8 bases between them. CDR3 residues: CASSLFDTNSPLHF. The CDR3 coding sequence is TGTGCCAGCAGTTTATTTGACACAAATTCACCCCTCCACTTT.

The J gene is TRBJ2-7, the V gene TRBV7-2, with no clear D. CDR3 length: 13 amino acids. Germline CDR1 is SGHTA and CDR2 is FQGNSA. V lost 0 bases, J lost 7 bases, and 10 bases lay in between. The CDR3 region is CASSLAMGSEQYF. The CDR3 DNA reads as TGTGCCAGCAGCTTAGCTATGGGTAGTGAGCAGTACTTC.

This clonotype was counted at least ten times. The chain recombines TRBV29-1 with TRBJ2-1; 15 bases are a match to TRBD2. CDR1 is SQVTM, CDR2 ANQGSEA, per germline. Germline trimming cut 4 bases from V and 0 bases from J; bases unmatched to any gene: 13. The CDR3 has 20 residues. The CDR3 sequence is CSVVGTPGTSGRSSYNEQFF. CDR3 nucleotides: TGCAGCGTTGTAGGGACACCCGGGACTAGCGGGAGGAGCTCCTACAATGAGCAGTTCTTC.

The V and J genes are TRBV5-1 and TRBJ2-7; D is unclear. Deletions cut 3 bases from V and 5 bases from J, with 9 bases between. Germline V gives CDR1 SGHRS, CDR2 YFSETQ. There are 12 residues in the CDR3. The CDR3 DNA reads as TGCGCCAGCAGCTATGGAGCCGACGAGCAGTACTTC. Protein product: CASSYGADEQYF.

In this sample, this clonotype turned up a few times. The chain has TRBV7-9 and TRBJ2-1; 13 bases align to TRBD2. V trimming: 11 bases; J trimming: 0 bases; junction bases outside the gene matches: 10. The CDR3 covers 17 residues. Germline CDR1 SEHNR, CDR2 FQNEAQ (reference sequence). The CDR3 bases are TGTGCCTCCTCCGGGACTAGCGGGGATAGCTCCTACAATGAGCAGTTCTTC. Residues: CASSGTSGDSSYNEQFF.

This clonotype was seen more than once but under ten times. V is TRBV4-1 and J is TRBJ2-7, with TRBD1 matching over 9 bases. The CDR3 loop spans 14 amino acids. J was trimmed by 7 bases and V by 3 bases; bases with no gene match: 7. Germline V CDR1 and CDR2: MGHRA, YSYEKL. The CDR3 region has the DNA TGCGCCAGCAGCCAGACCGGGACAGGGTATGAGCAGTACTTC. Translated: CASSQTGTGYEQYF.

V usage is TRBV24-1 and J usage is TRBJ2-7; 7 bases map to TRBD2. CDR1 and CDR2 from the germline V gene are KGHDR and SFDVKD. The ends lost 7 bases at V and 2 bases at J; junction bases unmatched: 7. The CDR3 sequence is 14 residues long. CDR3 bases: TGTGCCACCAGGGGCGAGCGGGACCCCTACGAGCAGTACTTC. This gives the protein CATRGERDPYEQYF.

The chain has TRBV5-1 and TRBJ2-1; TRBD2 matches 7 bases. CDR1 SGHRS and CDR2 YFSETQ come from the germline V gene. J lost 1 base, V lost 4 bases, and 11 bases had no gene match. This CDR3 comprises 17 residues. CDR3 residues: CASSPTGWGGSYNEQFF. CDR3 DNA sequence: TGCGCCAGCAGCCCGACGGGGTGGGGGGGGTCCTACAATGAGCAGTTCTTC.

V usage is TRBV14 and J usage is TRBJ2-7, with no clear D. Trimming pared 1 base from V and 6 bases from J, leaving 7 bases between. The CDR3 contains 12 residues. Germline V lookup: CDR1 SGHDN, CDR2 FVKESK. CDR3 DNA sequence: TGTGCCAGCAGCCAAGTCGCGATCGAGCAGTACTTC. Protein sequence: CASSQVAIEQYF.

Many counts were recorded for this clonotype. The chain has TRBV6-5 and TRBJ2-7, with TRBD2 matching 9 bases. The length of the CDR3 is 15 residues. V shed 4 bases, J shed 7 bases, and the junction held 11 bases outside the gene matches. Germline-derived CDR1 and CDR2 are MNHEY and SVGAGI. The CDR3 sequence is CASSFRSSGSGEQYF. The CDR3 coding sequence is TGTGCCAGCAGTTTCAGAAGTAGCGGGAGTGGGGAGCAGTACTTC.

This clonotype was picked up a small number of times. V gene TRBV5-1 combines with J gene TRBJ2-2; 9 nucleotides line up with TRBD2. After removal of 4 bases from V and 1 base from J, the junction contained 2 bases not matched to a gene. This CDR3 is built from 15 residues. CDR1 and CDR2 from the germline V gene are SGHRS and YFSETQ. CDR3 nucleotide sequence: TGCGCCAGCAGCCAGCGGGAGGTGAACACCGGGGAGCTGTTTTTT. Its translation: CASSQREVNTGELFF.

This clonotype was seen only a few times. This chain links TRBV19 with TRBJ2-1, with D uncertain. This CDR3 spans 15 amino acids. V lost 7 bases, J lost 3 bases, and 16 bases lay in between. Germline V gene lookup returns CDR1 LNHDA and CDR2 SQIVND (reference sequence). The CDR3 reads CASIETRSIYNEQFF. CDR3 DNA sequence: TGTGCCAGTATCGAGACCCGTTCCATCTACAATGAGCAGTTCTTC.

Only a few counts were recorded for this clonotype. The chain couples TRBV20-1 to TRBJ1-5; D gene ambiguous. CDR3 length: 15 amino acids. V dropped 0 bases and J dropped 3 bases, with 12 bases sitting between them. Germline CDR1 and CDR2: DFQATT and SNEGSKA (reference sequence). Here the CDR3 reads CSAREAADYNQPQHF. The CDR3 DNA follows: TGCAGTGCTAGAGAGGCGGCCGACTACAATCAGCCCCAGCATTTT.

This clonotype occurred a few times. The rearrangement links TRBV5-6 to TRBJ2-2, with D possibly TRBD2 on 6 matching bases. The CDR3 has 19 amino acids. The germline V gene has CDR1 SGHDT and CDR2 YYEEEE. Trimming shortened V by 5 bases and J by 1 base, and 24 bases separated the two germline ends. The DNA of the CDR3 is TGTGCCAGCAGACCATTCTTCGGGCTAGCGAGAGAGAACACCGGGGAGCTGTTTTTT. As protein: CASRPFFGLARENTGELFF. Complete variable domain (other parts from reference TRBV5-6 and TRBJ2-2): DAGVTQSPTHLIKTRGQQVTLRCSPKSGHDTVSWYQQALGQGPQFIFQYYEEEERQRGNFPDRFSGHQFPNYSSELNVNALLLGDSALYLCASRPFFGLARENTGELFFGEGSRLTVL.

The CDR3 here is CASSVGTGITGELFF. CDR3 bases: TGTGCCAGCAGCGTAGGGACAGGGATCACCGGGGAGCTGTTTTTT. The chain has TRBV11-2 and TRBJ2-2; 9 positions match TRBD1. This CDR3 has 15 residues. Germline V gene sequence: CDR1 SGHAT, CDR2 FQNNGV. The V gene end was trimmed by 5 bases and the J gene end by 4 bases; junction bases not matched to a gene: 5.

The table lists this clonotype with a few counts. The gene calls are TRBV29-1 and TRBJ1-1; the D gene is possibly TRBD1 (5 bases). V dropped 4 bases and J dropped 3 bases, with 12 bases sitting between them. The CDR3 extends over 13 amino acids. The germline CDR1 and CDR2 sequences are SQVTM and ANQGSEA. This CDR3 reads CSVVRGGHTEAFF. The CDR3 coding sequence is TGCAGCGTTGTTAGGGGTGGGCACACTGAAGCTTTCTTT.

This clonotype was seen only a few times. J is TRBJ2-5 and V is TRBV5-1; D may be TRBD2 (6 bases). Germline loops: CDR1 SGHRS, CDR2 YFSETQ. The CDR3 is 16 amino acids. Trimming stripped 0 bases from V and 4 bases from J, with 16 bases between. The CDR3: CASSLGVAADGETQYF. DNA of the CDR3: TGCGCCAGCAGCTTGGGGGTAGCGGCGGATGGAGAGACCCAGTACTTC.

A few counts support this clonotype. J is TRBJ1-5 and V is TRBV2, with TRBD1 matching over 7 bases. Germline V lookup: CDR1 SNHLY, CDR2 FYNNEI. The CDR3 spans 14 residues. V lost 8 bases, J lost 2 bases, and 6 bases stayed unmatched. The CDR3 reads CASGTVVGNQPQHF. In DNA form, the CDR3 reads TGTGCCAGCGGGACAGTCGTGGGCAATCAGCCCCAGCATTTT.